One sample yielded the 29 T cell receptor beta chains listed below, sequenced in a study of early T cells in non-severe SARS-CoV-2 infection. TCRdb re-derived calls from the 5' RACE reads in MiXCR, one entry per CDR3 protein. Among about 59,000 distinct CDR3 sequences listed, about 12% were seen once. The sequences come from whole blood, collected at baseline. The receptors were gathered from an adult who was a healthcare worker with PCR-confirmed SARS-CoV-2 infection or an uninfected control (not recorded which).

This clonotype was counted ten times or more. The chain employs TRBV5-1 and TRBJ2-1, with D uncertain. This CDR3 region has 16 residues. Trimming cost V 4 bases and J 0 bases, with 14 bases left between them. From germline, CDR1 is SGHRS and CDR2 YFSETQ. In DNA form, the CDR3 reads TGCGCCAGCAGCCCTAGTCAGAGGAGCTCCTACAATGAGCAGTTCTTC. It specifies CASSPSQRSSYNEQFF.

The rearrangement joins TRBV20-1 to TRBJ2-1; D not resolved. V was trimmed by 6 bases and J by 0 bases, leaving 15 bases between them. Germline loops: CDR1 DFQATT, CDR2 SNEGSKA (reference sequence). The CDR3 totals 15 residues. This CDR3 is CSAPYFFGSYNEQFF. The CDR3 region has the DNA TGCAGTGCCCCCTACTTCTTCGGCTCCTACAATGAGCAGTTCTTC.

The chain combines TRBV18 with TRBJ2-1; D might be TRBD1 or TRBD2, each matching 6 bases. Trimming took 5 bases from V and 0 from J, leaving 11 bases between them. This CDR3 has 15 residues. Germline CDR1 KGHSH, CDR2 LQKENI. The CDR3 sequence: CASSTGRSSYNEQFF. The CDR3 region has the DNA TGTGCCAGCTCAACAGGGAGGAGCTCCTACAATGAGCAGTTCTTC.

This clonotype has a count of ten or more. The chain is built from TRBV20-1 and TRBJ2-2; D is uncertain. Germline-derived CDR1 and CDR2 are DFQATT and SNEGSKA (reference sequence). This CDR3 is 13 amino acids long. V gave up 4 bases and J gave up 0 bases, with 6 bases separating them. The CDR3 region has the DNA TGCAGTGCTACTAGTCCGAACACCGGGGAGCTGTTTTTT. Its translation: CSATSPNTGELFF.

This clonotype was observed a handful of times. J is TRBJ1-5 and V is TRBV19; 7 bases agree with TRBD1. Germline CDR1 LNHDA, CDR2 SQIVND (reference sequence). Trimming at V came to 5 bases and at J to 2 bases, leaving 3 bases not matched to a gene. The length of the CDR3 is 14 residues. CDR3 DNA sequence: TGTGCCAGTAGTCAGGGGGAAGGCAATCAGCCCCAGCATTTT. This encodes CASSQGEGNQPQHF.

The chain has TRBV11-2 and TRBJ2-1, with 13 bases aligning to TRBD2. The CDR3 length is 16 residues. V trimming: 4 bases; J trimming: 7 bases; junction bases outside the gene matches: 7. The germline gives CDR1 SGHAT, CDR2 FQNNGV. The DNA of the CDR3 is TGTGCCAGCAGCTCCCGGACTAGCGGGAGTATTAATGAGCAGTTCTTC. Translating it yields CASSSRTSGSINEQFF.

This clonotype was counted only a few times. The chain recombines TRBV10-2 with TRBJ1-6; a weak D match, TRBD1 (6 bases). This CDR3 has 18 residues. V was cut by 6 bases and J by 0 bases, with 18 bases left in between. Germline V gene data show CDR1 as WSHSY and CDR2 as SAAADI. CDR3 sequence: CASRQGDRRSSYNSPLHF. CDR3 nucleotides: TGCGCCAGCAGGCAGGGAGACAGGCGGAGCTCCTATAATTCACCCCTCCACTTT.

This clonotype occurred a few times. The chain has TRBV4-3 and TRBJ2-3, with 13 bases lining up with TRBD2. The germline V gene encodes CDR1 LGHNA and CDR2 YSLEER. The CDR3 is 15 residues long. V was clipped by 4 bases and J by 6 bases; unmatched bases: 4. DNA for the CDR3: TGCGCCAGCAGCCCCCCGGGACTAGCGGGGGATACGCAGTATTTT. Encoded protein: CASSPPGLAGDTQYF.

At least ten counts were recorded for this clonotype. The V gene is TRBV5-1, the J gene TRBJ1-4; no clear D gene. In germline, CDR1 is SGHRS, CDR2 YFSETQ. The V gene lost 0 bases and the J gene lost 8 bases, with 14 bases spanning the gap. This CDR3 contains 15 residues. DNA for the CDR3: TGCGCCAGCAGCTTGGGCGGCATAGGAAGAGAAAAACTGTTTTTT. As protein: CASSLGGIGREKLFF.

This clonotype showed up many times. This sequence joins TRBV4-1 and TRBJ1-4; 10 nucleotides agree with TRBD1. Germline CDR1 reads MGHRA; CDR2 reads YSYEKL. V shed 5 bases and J 7 bases; nucleotides not matched to a gene: 1. The CDR3 runs to 13 residues. CDR3 sequence: CASSRTGGEKLFF. The DNA of the CDR3 is TGCGCCAGCAGCAGGACAGGGGGTGAAAAACTGTTTTTT.

The chain has TRBV7-3 and TRBJ2-1; the D gene is possibly TRBD2 (5 bases). This CDR3 is 13 amino acids long. Trimming removed 5 bases from V and 6 bases from J, with 11 bases in between. Looked up from germline, CDR1 is SGHTA and CDR2 is FQGTGA. CDR3 in DNA: TGTGCCAGCAGCATACTAGAGATCAATGAGCAGTTCTTC. Encoded protein: CASSILEINEQFF.

The CDR3 nucleotides read TGTGCCAGCACTTCCCTCCCAGGGTTCGACACTGAAGCTTTCTTT. Protein product: CASTSLPGFDTEAFF. V is TRBV12-3 or TRBV12-4 and J is TRBJ1-1, with D possibly being TRBD1 (5 bases). The V gene lost 7 bases and the J gene lost 3 bases, with 18 bases spanning the gap. The CDR3 has 15 residues.

This clonotype was seen a few times. The V call is TRBV27, the J call TRBJ2-7; D is uncertain. V was pared by 0 bases and J by 2 bases, with 8 bases between. This CDR3 is 14 amino acids long. Germline V gene data show CDR1 as MNHEY and CDR2 as SMNVEV (reference sequence). CDR3 nucleotides: TGTGCCAGCAGTTTATCAGGGTCAACCTACGAGCAGTACTTC. Its protein is CASSLSGSTYEQYF.

The V call is TRBV14, the J call TRBJ2-7; D is tentatively TRBD1 or TRBD2 (6 bases each). V was pared by 4 bases and J by 5 bases, with 12 bases between. The CDR3 extends over 13 amino acids. In germline, CDR1 is SGHDN, CDR2 FVKESK. CDR3 DNA: TGTGCCAGCAGCCTTATGGGGGGCCACGAGCAGTACTTC. It translates to CASSLMGGHEQYF.

About this clonotype itself: This may stem from a read error, because a much larger clone lies one nucleotide away. V gene TRBV20-1 combines with J gene TRBJ1-1; 7 positions agree with TRBD1. Germline V CDR1 and CDR2: DFQATT, SNEGSKA (reference sequence). This CDR3 is 13 amino acids long. CDR3 DNA: TGCAGTGCTAGCCGGACAGGTGGGTTTGAAGCTTCCTTT. Translation: CSASRTGGFEASF.

There are a few counts of this clonotype. This chain connects TRBV7-9 to TRBJ1-3; perhaps TRBD1 as D (5 bases). Trimming pared 11 bases from V and 4 bases from J, leaving 21 bases between. CDR1 and CDR2 (germline): SEHNR, FQNEAQ (reference sequence). The CDR3 sequence is 15 residues long. The CDR3 reads CASQLVAGQGNTIYF. The CDR3 DNA reads as TGTGCCTCTCAGCTTGTGGCAGGGCAAGGAAACACCATATATTTT.

On this clonotype itself: The germline gene is not matched at one end of the junction; a read error may be the cause. V and J are TRBV29-1 and TRBJ1-2; 7 bases fit TRBD1. The CDR3 consists of 11 residues. Germline CDR1 reads SQVTM; CDR2 reads ANQGSEA. Written as DNA, the CDR3 is TGCAGCGTTCCATCGCGAGGGACAGAGAACTTC. The encoded protein is CSVPSRGTENF.

This clonotype was counted many times. The chain combines TRBV30 with TRBJ1-2; possibly TRBD1 for D (5 bases). V dropped 3 bases and J dropped 7 bases, with 12 bases sitting between them. From germline, CDR1 is GTSNPN and CDR2 SVGIG (reference sequence). This CDR3 comprises 12 residues. The DNA of the CDR3 is TGTGCCTGGAGCCCTCCAGGGTTTGGCTACACCTTC. The encoded protein is CAWSPPGFGYTF.

Ten or more counts support this clonotype. The chain joins TRBV12-3 or TRBV12-4 to TRBJ2-1; TRBD1 might be the D (6 bases). V lost 7 bases and J 5 bases, leaving 12 bases between the germline ends. This CDR3 is 13 amino acids long. CDR3 coding DNA: TGTGCCAGCACCCACGGACAGAACAATGAGCAGTTCTTC. Protein: CASTHGQNNEQFF.

The sample holds a few counts of this clonotype. The genes are TRBV12-3 or TRBV12-4 and TRBJ2-3; TRBD2 aligns across 10 bases. V lost 7 bases to trimming and J lost 6 bases; unmatched junction nucleotides: 10. The CDR3 loop spans 15 amino acids. CDR3: CASTFGASGSDTQYF. The CDR3 nucleotides read TGTGCCAGCACCTTCGGTGCTAGCGGGAGTGATACGCAGTATTTT.

This chain connects TRBV5-1 to TRBJ1-1, with a possible D match to TRBD1 (6 bases). Germline V lookup: CDR1 SGHRS, CDR2 YFSETQ. CDR3 length: 13 amino acids. Trimming stripped 2 bases from V and 6 bases from J, with 11 bases between. The DNA of the CDR3 is TGCGCCAGCAGCTTCCGGGGGGCCGCTGAAGCTTTCTTT. The encoded protein is CASSFRGAAEAFF.

Sample share makes this clonotype medium-sized. This rearrangement joins TRBV5-6 to TRBJ1-1; the D is unclear. The CDR3 runs 16 residues. V was pared by 4 bases and J by 5 bases, with 21 bases between. The germline V gene has CDR1 SGHDT and CDR2 YYEEEE. CDR3 region: CASSLEMDPIGTEAFF. In DNA, the CDR3 is TGTGCCAGCAGCCTGGAGATGGACCCGATCGGAACTGAAGCTTTCTTT.

This clonotype was seen a few times. This chain joins TRBV29-1 and TRBJ1-2; 7 positions match TRBD1. J was trimmed by 8 bases and V by 5 bases; bases with no gene match: 8. CDR3 length equals 12 residues. Germline CDR1 reads SQVTM; CDR2 reads ANQGSEA. The CDR3 reads CSVPGTARGYTF. CDR3 nucleotides: TGCAGCGTTCCCGGGACAGCGAGAGGCTACACCTTC.

At least ten counts were recorded for this clonotype. The chain recombines TRBV15 with TRBJ2-1; possibly TRBD2 for D (6 bases). Germline V gene data show CDR1 as LNHNV and CDR2 as YYDKDF (reference sequence). There are 12 residues in the CDR3. V was clipped by 0 bases and J by 12 bases, with 9 bases between them. The CDR3 sequence is CATSRDEGGQFF. CDR3 coding DNA: TGTGCCACCAGCAGAGACGAGGGAGGGCAGTTCTTC.

This clonotype occurred many times. J is TRBJ2-3 and V is TRBV20-1; the match to TRBD2 covers 8 bases. V shed 0 bases and J 6 bases; nucleotides not matched to a gene: 5. CDR3 size: 14 residues. Germline loops: CDR1 DFQATT, CDR2 SNEGSKA (reference sequence). Written as DNA, the CDR3 is TGCAGTGCTAGAGACCAACTAGCGGTCGATACGCAGTATTTT. It is translated as CSARDQLAVDTQYF.

The gene calls are TRBV6-1 and TRBJ2-2; TRBD1 might be the D (6 bases). The length of the CDR3 is 14 residues. The germline V gene has CDR1 MNHNS and CDR2 SASEGT. Trimming cost V 4 bases and J 7 bases, with 13 bases left between them. In nucleotides, the CDR3 is TGTGCCAGCAGTGCGGCTACAGGGTTCGGGGAGCTGTTTTTT. This translates into CASSAATGFGELFF.

The J gene is TRBJ1-1, the V gene TRBV5-1; 12 nucleotides match TRBD1. V lost 4 bases to trimming and J lost 3 bases; unmatched junction nucleotides: 7. Germline V CDR1 and CDR2: SGHRS, YFSETQ. The CDR3 is 16 amino acids. The CDR3: CASSAGQGARYTEAFF. For the CDR3, the DNA is TGCGCCAGCAGCGCGGGACAGGGGGCGCGTTACACTGAAGCTTTCTTT.

This clonotype was seen more than once but under ten times. The chain carries TRBV6-1 and TRBJ2-1, with 7 bases lining up with TRBD2. In germline, CDR1 is MNHNS, CDR2 SASEGT. V shed 6 bases and J 9 bases; nucleotides not matched to a gene: 11. This CDR3 is built from 14 residues. CDR3 nucleotide sequence: TGTGCCAGCAGGCCCGGCGGGAGTACCGGTGAGCAGTTCTTC. Encoded protein: CASRPGGSTGEQFF.

This clonotype was seen a few times. The rearrangement uses TRBV19 and TRBJ2-1; 13 positions match TRBD2. V lost 3 bases and J lost 9; bases outside the gene matches: 17. Germline V CDR1 and CDR2: LNHDA, SQIVND (reference sequence). The CDR3 is made up of 19 amino acids. The CDR3 DNA reads as TGTGCCAGTAGTATTCGGGAGGGCCGGACTAGCGGGAGAACTGGTGAGCAGTTCTTC. Translation: CASSIREGRTSGRTGEQFF.